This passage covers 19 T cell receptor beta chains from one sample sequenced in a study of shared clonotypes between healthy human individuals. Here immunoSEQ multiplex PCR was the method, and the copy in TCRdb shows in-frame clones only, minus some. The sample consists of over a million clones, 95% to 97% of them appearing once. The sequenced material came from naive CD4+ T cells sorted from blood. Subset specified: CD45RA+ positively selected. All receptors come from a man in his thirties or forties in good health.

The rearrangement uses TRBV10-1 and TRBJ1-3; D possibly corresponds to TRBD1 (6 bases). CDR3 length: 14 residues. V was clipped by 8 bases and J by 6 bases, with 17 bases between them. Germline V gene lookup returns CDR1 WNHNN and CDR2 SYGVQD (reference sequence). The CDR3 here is CASPHPWTENTIYF. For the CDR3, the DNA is TGCGCCAGCCCCCATCCTTGGACAGAAAACACCATATATTTT.

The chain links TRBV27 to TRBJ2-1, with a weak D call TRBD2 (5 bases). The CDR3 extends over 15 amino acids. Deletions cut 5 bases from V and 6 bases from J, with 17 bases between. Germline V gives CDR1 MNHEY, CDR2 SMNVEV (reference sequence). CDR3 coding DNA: TGTGCCAGCAGTAATAACCCTAGCCTGATCAATGAGCAGTTCTTC. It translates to CASSNNPSLINEQFF.

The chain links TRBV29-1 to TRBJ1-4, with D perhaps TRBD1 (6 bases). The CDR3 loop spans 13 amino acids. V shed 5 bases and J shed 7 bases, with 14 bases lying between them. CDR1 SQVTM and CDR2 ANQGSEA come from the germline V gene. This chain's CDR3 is CSVTEGVGEKLFF. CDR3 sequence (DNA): TGCAGCGTTACGGAGGGGGTGGGTGAAAAACTGTTTTTT.

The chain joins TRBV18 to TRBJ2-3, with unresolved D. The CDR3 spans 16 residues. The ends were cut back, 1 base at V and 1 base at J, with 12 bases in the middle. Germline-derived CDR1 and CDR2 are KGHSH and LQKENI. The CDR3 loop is CASSPQGVDGTDTQYF. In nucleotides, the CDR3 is TGTGCCAGCTCACCACAGGGTGTCGACGGCACAGATACGCAGTATTTT.

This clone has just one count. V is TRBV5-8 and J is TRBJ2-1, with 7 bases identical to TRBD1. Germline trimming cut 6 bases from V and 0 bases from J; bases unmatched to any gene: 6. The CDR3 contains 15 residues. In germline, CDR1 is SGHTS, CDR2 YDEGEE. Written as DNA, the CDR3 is TGTGCCAGCAACTACAGGGGTCGCTCCTACAATGAGCAGTTCTTC. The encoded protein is CASNYRGRSYNEQFF.

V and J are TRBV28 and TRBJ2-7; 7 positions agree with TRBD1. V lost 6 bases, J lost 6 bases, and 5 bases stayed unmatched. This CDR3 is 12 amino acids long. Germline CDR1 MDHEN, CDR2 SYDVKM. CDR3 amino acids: CASRRDRVEQYF. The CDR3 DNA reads TGTGCCAGCAGACGTGACAGGGTCGAGCAGTACTTC.

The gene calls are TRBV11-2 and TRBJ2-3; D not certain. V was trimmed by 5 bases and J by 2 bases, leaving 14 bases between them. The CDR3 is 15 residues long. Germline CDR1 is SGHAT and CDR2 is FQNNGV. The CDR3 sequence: CASSLNRAITDTQYF. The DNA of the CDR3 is TGTGCCAGCAGCCTAAACCGGGCCATCACAGATACGCAGTATTTT.

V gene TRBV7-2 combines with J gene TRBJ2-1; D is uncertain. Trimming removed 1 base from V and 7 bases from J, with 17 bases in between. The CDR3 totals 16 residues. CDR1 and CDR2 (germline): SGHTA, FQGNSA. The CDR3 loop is CASSLDPPSIRNEQFF. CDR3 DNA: TGTGCCAGCAGCTTAGATCCCCCTTCCATAAGGAATGAGCAGTTCTTC.

The CDR3 sequence is CATSRGGQGSSGNTIYF. CDR3 coding DNA: TGTGCCACCAGCAGAGGCGGACAGGGCAGCTCTGGAAACACCATATATTTT. The chain is built from TRBV15 and TRBJ1-3; 8 positions match TRBD1. J gave up 0 bases and V 1 base, and 5 bases lay outside the gene matches. Germline loops: CDR1 LNHNV, CDR2 YYDKDF (reference sequence). The length of the CDR3 is 17 residues.

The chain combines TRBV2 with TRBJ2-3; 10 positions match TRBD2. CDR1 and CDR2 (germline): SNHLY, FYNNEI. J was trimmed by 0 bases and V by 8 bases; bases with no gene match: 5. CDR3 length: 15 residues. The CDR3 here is CASGGLASSTDTQYF. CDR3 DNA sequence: TGTGCCAGCGGGGGACTAGCGTCTAGCACAGATACGCAGTATTTT.

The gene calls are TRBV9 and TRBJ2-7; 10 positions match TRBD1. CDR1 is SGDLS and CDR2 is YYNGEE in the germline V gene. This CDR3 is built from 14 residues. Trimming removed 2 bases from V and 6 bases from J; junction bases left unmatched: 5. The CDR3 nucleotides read TGTGCCAGCAGCGTGTCCGGGACAGGGGCCGAGCAGTACTTC. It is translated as CASSVSGTGAEQYF. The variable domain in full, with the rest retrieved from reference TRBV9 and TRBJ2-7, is DSGVTQTPKHLITATGQRVTLRCSPRSGDLSVYWYQQSLDQGLQFLIQYYNGEERAKGNILERFSAQQFPDLHSELNLSSLELGDSALYFCASSVSGTGAEQYFGPGTRLTVT.

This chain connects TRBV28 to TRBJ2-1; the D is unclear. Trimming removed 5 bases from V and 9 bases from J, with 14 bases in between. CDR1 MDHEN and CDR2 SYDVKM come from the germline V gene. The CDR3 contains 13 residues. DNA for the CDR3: TGTGCCAGCAGTGGGTGGGTAGCTCGTGAGCAGTTCTTC. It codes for CASSGWVAREQFF.

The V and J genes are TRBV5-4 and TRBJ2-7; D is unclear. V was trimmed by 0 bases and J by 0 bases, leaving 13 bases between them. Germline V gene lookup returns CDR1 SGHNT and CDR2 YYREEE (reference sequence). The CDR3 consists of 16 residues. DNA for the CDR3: TGTGCCAGCAGCTTGGGCGAGGTCTCGTACTCCTACGAGCAGTACTTC. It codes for CASSLGEVSYSYEQYF.

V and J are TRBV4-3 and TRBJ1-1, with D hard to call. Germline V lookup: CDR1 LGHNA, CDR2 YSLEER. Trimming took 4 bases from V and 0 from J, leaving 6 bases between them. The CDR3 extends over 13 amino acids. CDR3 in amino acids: CASSLHVNTEAFF. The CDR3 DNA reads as TGCGCCAGCAGCCTACATGTGAACACTGAAGCTTTCTTT.

Here the CDR3 DNA reads TGTGCCAGCAGCTCAAAGACAGCTAACACTGAAGCTTTCTTT. Amino acids: CASSSKTANTEAFF. The chain is built from TRBV7-9 and TRBJ1-1, with D possibly being TRBD1 (5 bases). The CDR3 has 14 residues. Germline V gene sequence: CDR1 SEHNR, CDR2 FQNEAQ (reference sequence). Trimming took off 4 bases at V and 2 bases at J, with 11 bases between the two ends. Full variable domain (missing parts from reference TRBV7-9 and TRBJ1-1): DTGVSQNPRHKITKRGQNVTFRCDPISEHNRLYWYRQTLGQGPEFLTYFQNEAQLEKSRLLSDRFSAERPKGSFSTLEIQRTEQGDSAMYLCASSSKTANTEAFFGQGTRLTVV.

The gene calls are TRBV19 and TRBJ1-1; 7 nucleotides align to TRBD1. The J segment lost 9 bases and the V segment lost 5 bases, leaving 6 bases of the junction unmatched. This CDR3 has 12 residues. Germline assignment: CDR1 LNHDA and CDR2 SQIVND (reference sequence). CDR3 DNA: TGTGCCAGTAGTCCTCGGGACAGCCAAGCTTTCTTT. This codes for CASSPRDSQAFF.

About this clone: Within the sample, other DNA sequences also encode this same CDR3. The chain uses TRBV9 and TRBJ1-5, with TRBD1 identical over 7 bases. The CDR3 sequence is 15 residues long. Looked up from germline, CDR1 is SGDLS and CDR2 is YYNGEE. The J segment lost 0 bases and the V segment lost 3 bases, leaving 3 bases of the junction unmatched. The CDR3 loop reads CASSAQGYSNQPQHF. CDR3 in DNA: TGTGCCAGCAGCGCACAGGGGTATAGCAATCAGCCCCAGCATTTT.

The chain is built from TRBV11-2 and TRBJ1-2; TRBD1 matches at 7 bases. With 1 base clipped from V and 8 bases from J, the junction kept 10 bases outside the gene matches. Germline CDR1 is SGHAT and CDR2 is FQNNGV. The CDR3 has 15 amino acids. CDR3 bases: TGTGCCAGCAGCTTAGGCCCCGACAGGGAAATCGGCTACACCTTC. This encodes CASSLGPDREIGYTF.

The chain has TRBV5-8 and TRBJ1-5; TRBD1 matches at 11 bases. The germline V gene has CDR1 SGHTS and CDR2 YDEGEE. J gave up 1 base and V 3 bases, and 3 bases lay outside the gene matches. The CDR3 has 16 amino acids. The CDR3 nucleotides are TGTGCCAGCAGCTGGGACAGGGGGACCAGCAATCAGCCCCAGCATTTT. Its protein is CASSWDRGTSNQPQHF.